This is a list of T cell receptor beta chains from one sample in a study of technical replicates of blood from a few donors. The data were produced by immunoSEQ multiplex PCR, yet TCRdb's version contains in-frame clones alone and is incomplete. The table shows 91,000 or so clones, with around 95% occurring only once. Sequenced input: T cells isolated from PBMCs. All receptors derive from a human donor in good health. CDR3s include the opening cysteine and the closing phenylalanine or tryptophan. A D gene is named only where the DNA matches it firmly. Only some rows state a clone size, as once, few, many or a class for expanded clones.

TRBJ1-5	TRBV19	NA	NA	CASSIGGSNQPQHF	TGTGCCAGTAGTATCGGCGGATCCAATCAGCCCCAGCATTTT
TRBJ2-1	TRBV27	NA	TRBD1	CASRIIGTAYNEQFF	TGTGCCAGCAGGATAATCGGGACAGCGTACAATGAGCAGTTCTTC
TRBJ1-3	TRBV28	NA	NA	CASRMKGGSGNTIYF	TGTGCCAGCAGGATGAAAGGGGGTTCTGGAAACACCATATATTTT
TRBJ2-7	TRBV6-5	once	NA	CATTGYESYEQYF	TGTGCCACCACGGGATATGAATCCTACGAGCAGTACTTC
TRBJ2-7	TRBV5-1	NA	NA	CASSLGENYEQYF	TGCGCCAGCAGCTTGGGGGAGAACTACGAGCAGTACTTC
TRBJ2-1	TRBV14	NA	TRBD2	CASSLRDYSLNAEQFF	TGTGCCAGCAGCCTCCGGGACTACTCGCTGAACGCTGAGCAGTTCTTC
TRBJ2-2	TRBV10-1	NA	TRBD1	CASSETGGGGELFF	TGCGCCAGCAGTGAGACAGGGGGCGGCGGGGAGCTGTTTTTT
TRBJ1-5	TRBV7-7	NA	NA	CASSLGCCRSGQPQHF	TGTGCCAGCAGCTTAGGTTGTTGCAGGTCCGGTCAGCCCCAGCATTTT
TRBJ1-1	TRBV27	NA	NA	CASSLVGREAFF	TGTGCCAGCAGTTTGGTGGGCAGGGAAGCTTTCTTT
TRBJ1-1	TRBV7-9	NA	NA	CASSLLAGLVLKNTEAFF	TGTGCCAGCAGCTTATTAGCGGGTTTAGTTTTAAAGAACACTGAAGCTTTCTTT
TRBJ1-4	TRBV5-4	NA	TRBD1	CASSAGTAGLSNEKLFF	TGTGCCAGCAGCGCTGGGACAGCCGGGCTATCCAATGAAAAACTGTTTTTT
TRBJ2-1	TRBV29-1	NA	TRBD2	CSVEGGWKRDQINEQFF	TGCAGCGTTGAAGGAGGATGGAAGCGGGACCAAATTAATGAGCAGTTCTTC
TRBJ2-1	TRBV29-1	NA	TRBD2	CSVQLAGGANNEQFF	TGCAGCGTCCAACTAGCGGGAGGGGCCAACAATGAGCAGTTCTTC
TRBJ1-4	TRBV10-3	NA	TRBD1	CAIGQGLDEKLFF	TGTGCCATCGGACAGGGGTTAGATGAAAAACTGTTTTTT
TRBJ2-7	TRBV27	once	TRBD2	CASSLQGLVVYEQYF	TGTGCCAGCAGTTTGCAAGGACTAGTCGTTTACGAGCAGTACTTC
TRBJ2-5	TRBV6-1	NA	NA	CASSEMGGARETQYF	TGTGCCAGCAGTGAAATGGGGGGGGCCCGGGAGACCCAGTACTTC
TRBJ1-4	TRBV5-4	NA	NA	CASSWYSRPGEKLFF	TGTGCCAGCAGCTGGTACAGCCGACCAGGTGAAAAACTGTTTTTT
TRBJ2-7	TRBV29-1	NA	NA	CSVVGGWSSYEQYF	TGCAGCGTTGTTGGAGGGTGGTCCTCCTACGAGCAGTACTTC
TRBJ2-3	TRBV7-3	NA	TRBD2	CASSSSNSGGTDTQYF	TGTGCCAGCAGCTCCTCTAATAGCGGGGGGACAGATACGCAGTATTTT
TRBJ1-5	TRBV30	few	NA	CAWSVANQPQHF	TGTGCCTGGAGTGTGGCAAATCAGCCCCAGCATTTT
TRBJ1-2	TRBV19	once	TRBD1	CASSRTGLSYGYTF	TGTGCCAGTAGTAGGACAGGGCTCTCCTATGGCTACACCTTC
TRBJ2-2	TRBV11-2	NA	NA	CASSKRHGVGTGELFF	TGTGCCAGCAGCAAACGACACGGGGTGGGCACCGGGGAGCTGTTTTTT
TRBJ1-1	TRBV9	NA	TRBD1	CASSPHGQGSTEAFF	TGTGCCAGCAGCCCCCACGGACAGGGCTCCACTGAAGCTTTCTTT
TRBJ2-7	TRBV5-8	NA	TRBD1	CASSLFGTEAYEQYF	TGTGCCAGCAGCTTGTTCGGGACAGAAGCCTACGAGCAGTACTTC
TRBJ2-1	TRBV13	NA	TRBD2	CASSSGSGREFF	TGTGCCAGCAGCTCGGGTAGCGGGAGAGAGTTCTTC
TRBJ2-1	TRBV25-1	NA	TRBD2	CASSESLSGSYNEQFF	TGTGCCAGCAGTGAATCACTTAGCGGGAGCTACAATGAGCAGTTCTTC
TRBJ2-5	TRBV11-2	NA	TRBD2	CASSRLAEQETQYF	TGTGCCAGCAGCCGACTAGCGGAACAAGAGACCCAGTACTTC
TRBJ1-5	TRBV6-5	NA	NA	CASGISTAQHF	TGTGCCAGCGGGATTTCGACAGCCCAGCATTTT
TRBJ2-1	TRBV4-1	NA	TRBD2	CASSSGGGRYFNEQFF	TGCGCCAGCAGCTCGGGGGGAGGGCGTTATTTCAATGAGCAGTTCTTC
TRBJ2-1	TRBV6-1	NA	TRBD2	CASSASTSGIYNEQFF	TGTGCCAGCAGTGCCTCGACTAGCGGGATCTACAATGAGCAGTTCTTC
TRBJ1-2	TRBV2	NA	NA	CASSVRGLGYGYTF	TGTGCCAGCAGTGTCAGAGGGCTGGGGTATGGCTACACCTTC
TRBJ2-1	TRBV29-1	once	TRBD2	CSVDRISGGGEQFF	TGCAGCGTTGATCGGATATCGGGGGGAGGTGAGCAGTTCTTC
TRBJ2-5	TRBV25-1	NA	NA	CASSESSGSQETQYF	TGTGCCAGCAGTGAATCCTCAGGGTCTCAAGAGACCCAGTACTTC
TRBJ2-3	TRBV6-5	NA	TRBD2	CASTTTSGGTDTQYF	TGTGCCAGCACCACAACTAGCGGAGGCACAGATACGCAGTATTTT
TRBJ2-2	TRBV7-2	NA	TRBD2	CASSLSRLAGATGELFF	TGTGCCAGCAGCTTAAGTCGACTAGCGGGAGCCACCGGGGAGCTGTTTTTT
TRBJ2-3	TRBV6-5	NA	NA	CASSYSGSSTDTQYF	TGTGCCAGCAGTTACTCTGGCAGTAGCACAGATACGCAGTATTTT
TRBJ2-3	TRBV19	NA	NA	CASSINLVSTDTQYF	TGTGCCAGTAGTATTAATCTTGTTAGCACAGATACGCAGTATTTT
TRBJ2-7	TRBV27	NA	TRBD1	CASSLLAGGASYEQYF	TGTGCCAGCAGTTTACTCGCAGGGGGTGCTTCCTACGAGCAGTACTTC
TRBJ2-4	TRBV10-3	NA	TRBD1	CTISQGAEGAKNIQYF	TGTACCATCAGTCAGGGGGCAGAGGGAGCCAAAAACATTCAGTACTTC
TRBJ2-3	TRBV6-1	NA	TRBD2	CASSERVGGRTDTQYF	TGTGCCAGCAGTGAAAGAGTGGGCGGGAGAACAGATACGCAGTATTTT
TRBJ2-2	TRBV7-9	NA	NA	CASSLVTGFGELFF	TGTGCCAGCAGCTTAGTAACAGGGTTCGGGGAGCTGTTTTTT